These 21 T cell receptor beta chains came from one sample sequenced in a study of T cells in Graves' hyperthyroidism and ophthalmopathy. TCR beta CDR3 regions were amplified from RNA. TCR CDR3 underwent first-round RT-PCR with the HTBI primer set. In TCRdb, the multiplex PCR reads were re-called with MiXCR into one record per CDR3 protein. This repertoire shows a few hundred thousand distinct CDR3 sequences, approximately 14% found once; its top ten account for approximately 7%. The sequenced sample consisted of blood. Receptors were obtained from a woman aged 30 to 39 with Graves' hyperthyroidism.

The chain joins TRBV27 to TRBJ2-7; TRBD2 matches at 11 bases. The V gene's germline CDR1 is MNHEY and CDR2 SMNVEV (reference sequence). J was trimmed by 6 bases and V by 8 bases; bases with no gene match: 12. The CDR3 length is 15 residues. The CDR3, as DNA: TGTGCCAGCCGGAGCCTGGGGACTAGCGGACCCGAGCAGTACTTC. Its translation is CASRSLGTSGPEQYF.

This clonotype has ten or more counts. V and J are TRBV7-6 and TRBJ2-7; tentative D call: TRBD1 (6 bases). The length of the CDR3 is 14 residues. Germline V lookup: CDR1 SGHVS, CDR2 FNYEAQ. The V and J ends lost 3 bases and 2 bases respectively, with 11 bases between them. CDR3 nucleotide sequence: TGTGCCAGCAGCTTCGAGACAGGCCCCTACGAGCAGTACTTC. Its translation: CASSFETGPYEQYF.

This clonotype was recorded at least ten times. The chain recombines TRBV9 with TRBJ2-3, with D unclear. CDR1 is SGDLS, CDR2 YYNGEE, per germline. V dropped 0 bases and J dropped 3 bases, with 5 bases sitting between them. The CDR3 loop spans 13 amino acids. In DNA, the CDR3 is TGTGCCAGCAGCGTAGCTGGAACAGATACGCAGTATTTT. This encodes CASSVAGTDTQYF.

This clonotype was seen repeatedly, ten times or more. In DNA form, the CDR3 reads TGTGCCAGCACCTTAAGGACAGGGGGCGGTACTGAAGCTTTCTTT. It encodes CASTLRTGGGTEAFF. The chain is built from TRBV12-3 or TRBV12-4 and TRBJ1-1, with TRBD1 matching over 11 bases. Losses at the gene ends were 7 bases for V and 5 bases for J; bases not matched to a gene: 9. This CDR3 spans 15 amino acids.

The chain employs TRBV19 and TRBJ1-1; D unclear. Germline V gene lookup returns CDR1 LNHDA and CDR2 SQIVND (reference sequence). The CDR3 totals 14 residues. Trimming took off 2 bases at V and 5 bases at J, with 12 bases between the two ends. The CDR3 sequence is CASSITRGGTEAFF. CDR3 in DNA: TGTGCCAGTAGTATAACTCGGGGAGGAACTGAAGCTTTCTTT.

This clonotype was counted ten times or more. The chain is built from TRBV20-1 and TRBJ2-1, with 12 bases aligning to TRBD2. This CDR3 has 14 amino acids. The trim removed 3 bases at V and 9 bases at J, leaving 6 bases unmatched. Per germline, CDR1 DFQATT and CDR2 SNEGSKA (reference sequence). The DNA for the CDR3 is TGCAGTGCTAGTCTGACTAGCGGGAGTCGTGAGCAGTTCTTC. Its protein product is CSASLTSGSREQFF.

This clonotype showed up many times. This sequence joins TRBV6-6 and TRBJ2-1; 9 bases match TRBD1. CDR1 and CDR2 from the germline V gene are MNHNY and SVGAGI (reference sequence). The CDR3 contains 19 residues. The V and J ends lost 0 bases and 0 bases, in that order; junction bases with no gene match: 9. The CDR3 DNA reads TGTGCCAGCAGTTACTCCGACAGGGGGGCTCGGGGCTCCTACAATGAGCAGTTCTTC. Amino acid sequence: CASSYSDRGARGSYNEQFF.

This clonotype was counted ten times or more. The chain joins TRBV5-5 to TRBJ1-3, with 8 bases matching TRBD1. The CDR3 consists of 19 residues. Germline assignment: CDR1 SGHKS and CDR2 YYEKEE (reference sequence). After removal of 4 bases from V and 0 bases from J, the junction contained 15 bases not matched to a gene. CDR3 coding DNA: TGTGCCAGCAGCCCCGATGGGCGGACAGGGAAGATCTCTGGAAACACCATATATTTT. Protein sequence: CASSPDGRTGKISGNTIYF.

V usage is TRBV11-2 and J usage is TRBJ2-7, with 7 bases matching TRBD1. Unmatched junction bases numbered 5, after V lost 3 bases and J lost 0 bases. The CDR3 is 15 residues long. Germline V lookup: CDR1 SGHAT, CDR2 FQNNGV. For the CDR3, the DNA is TGTGCCAGCAGCTTCGGGACAGACCCCTCCTACGAGCAGTACTTC. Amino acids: CASSFGTDPSYEQYF.

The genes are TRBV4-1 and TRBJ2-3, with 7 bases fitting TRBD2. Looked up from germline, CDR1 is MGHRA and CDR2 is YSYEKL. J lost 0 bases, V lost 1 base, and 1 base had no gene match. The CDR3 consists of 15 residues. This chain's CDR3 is CASSQVGGSTDTQYF. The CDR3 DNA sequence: TGCGCCAGCAGCCAAGTGGGGGGGAGCACAGATACGCAGTATTTT.

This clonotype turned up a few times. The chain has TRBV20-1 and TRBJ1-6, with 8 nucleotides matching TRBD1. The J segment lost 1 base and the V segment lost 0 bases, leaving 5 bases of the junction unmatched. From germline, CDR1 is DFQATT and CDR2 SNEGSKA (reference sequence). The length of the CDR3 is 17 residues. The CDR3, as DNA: TGCAGTGCTAGAGATTCAGGGGGCACATCCTATAATTCACCCCTCCACTTT. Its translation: CSARDSGGTSYNSPLHF.

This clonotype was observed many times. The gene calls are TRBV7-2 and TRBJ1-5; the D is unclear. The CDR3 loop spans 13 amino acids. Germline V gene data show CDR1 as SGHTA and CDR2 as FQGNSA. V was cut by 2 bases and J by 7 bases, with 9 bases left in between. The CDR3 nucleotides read TGTGCCAGCAGCTTAACAAGGGCACAGCCCCAGCATTTT. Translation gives CASSLTRAQPQHF.

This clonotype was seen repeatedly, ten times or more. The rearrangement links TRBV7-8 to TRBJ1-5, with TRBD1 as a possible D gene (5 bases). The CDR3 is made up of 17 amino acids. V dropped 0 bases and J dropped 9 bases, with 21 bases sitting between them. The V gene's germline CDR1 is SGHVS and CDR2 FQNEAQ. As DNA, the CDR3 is TGTGCCAGCAGCTTAGCTTCCGCGCCGGGGGAAGGACGGCCCCAGCATTTT. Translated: CASSLASAPGEGRPQHF.

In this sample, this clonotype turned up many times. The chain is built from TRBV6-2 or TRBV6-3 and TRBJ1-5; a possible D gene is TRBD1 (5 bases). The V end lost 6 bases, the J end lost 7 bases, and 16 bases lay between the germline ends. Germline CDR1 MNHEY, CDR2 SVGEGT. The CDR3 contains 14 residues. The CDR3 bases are TGTGCCAGCAGACCGGGACTAAGGCACCAGCCCCAGCATTTT. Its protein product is CASRPGLRHQPQHF.

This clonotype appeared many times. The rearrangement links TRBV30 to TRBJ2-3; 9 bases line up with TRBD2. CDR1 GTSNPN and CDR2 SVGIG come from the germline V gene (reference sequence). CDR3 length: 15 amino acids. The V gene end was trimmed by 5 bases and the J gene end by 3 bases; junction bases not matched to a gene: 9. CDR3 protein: CAWLGASGITDTQYF. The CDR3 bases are TGTGCCTGGCTTGGGGCTAGCGGGATTACAGATACGCAGTATTTT.

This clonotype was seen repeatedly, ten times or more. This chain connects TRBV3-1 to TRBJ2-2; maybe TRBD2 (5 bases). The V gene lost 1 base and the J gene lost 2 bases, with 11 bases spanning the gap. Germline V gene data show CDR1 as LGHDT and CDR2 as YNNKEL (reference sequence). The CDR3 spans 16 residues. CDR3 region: CASSQVGLYNTGELFF. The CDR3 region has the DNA TGTGCCAGCAGCCAAGTAGGACTCTATAACACCGGGGAGCTGTTTTTT.

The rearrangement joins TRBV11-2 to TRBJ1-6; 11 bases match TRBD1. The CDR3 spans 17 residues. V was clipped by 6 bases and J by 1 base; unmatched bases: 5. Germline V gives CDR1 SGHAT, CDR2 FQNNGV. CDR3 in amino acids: CASSVRDRGSYNSPLHF. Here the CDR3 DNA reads TGTGCCAGCAGTGTCCGGGACAGGGGGTCCTATAATTCACCCCTCCACTTT. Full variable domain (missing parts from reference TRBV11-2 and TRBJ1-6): EAGVAQSPRYKIIEKRQSVAFWCNPISGHATLYWYQQILGQGPKLLIQFQNNGVVDDSQLPKDRFSAERLKGVDSTLKIQPAKLEDSAVYLCASSVRDRGSYNSPLHFGNGTRLTVT.

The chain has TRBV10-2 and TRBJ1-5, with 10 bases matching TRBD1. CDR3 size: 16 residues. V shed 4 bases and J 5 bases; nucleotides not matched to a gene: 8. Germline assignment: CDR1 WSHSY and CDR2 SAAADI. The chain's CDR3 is CASSALTGGGDQPQHF. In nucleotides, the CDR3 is TGCGCCAGCAGTGCCCTGACAGGGGGCGGGGATCAGCCCCAGCATTTT.

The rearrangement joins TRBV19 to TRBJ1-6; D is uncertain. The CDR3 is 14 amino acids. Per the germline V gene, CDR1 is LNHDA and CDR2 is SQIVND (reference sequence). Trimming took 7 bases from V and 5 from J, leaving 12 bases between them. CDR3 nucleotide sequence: TGTGCCAGTACCAGGAGGCCGGATAATTCACCCCTCCACTTT. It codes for CASTRRPDNSPLHF.

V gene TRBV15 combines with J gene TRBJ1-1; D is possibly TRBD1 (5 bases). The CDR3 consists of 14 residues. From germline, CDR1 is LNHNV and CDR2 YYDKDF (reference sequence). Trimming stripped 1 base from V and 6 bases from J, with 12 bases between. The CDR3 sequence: CATSRGQGGSEAFF. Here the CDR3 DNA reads TGTGCCACCAGCAGAGGCCAGGGAGGATCTGAAGCTTTCTTT.

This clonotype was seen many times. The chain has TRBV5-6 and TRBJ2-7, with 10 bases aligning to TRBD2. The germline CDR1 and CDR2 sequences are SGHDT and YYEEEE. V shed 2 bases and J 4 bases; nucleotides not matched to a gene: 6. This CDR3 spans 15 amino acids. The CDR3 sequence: CASSFRGLALYEQYF. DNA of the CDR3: TGTGCCAGCAGCTTCAGGGGACTAGCGCTATACGAGCAGTACTTC.